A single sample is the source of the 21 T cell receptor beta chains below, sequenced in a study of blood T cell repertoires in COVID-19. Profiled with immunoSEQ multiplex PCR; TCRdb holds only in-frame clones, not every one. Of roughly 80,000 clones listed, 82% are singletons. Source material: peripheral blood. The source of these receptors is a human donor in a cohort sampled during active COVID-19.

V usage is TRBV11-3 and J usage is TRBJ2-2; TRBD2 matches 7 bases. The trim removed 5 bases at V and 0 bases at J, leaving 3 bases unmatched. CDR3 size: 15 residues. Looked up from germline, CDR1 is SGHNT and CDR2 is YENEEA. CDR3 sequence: CASSSGGANTGELFF. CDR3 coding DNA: TGTGCCAGCAGCAGTGGGGGGGCGAACACCGGGGAGCTGTTTTTT.

CDR3 in amino acids: CASSRLETQYF. In nucleotides, the CDR3 is TGTGCCAGCAGCCGTCTTGAGACCCAGTACTTC. This chain links TRBV3-1 (or the pseudogene TRBV3-2) with TRBJ2-5; D remains ambiguous. Germline CDR1 is LGHDT and CDR2 is YNNKEL (reference sequence). The CDR3 is made up of 11 amino acids. The V and J ends lost 4 bases and 5 bases respectively, with 5 bases between them.

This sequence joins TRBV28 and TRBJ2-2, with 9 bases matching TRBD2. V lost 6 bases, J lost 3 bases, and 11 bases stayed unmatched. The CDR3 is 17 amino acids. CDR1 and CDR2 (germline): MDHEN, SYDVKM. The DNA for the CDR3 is TGTGCCAGCAGCCACCCCATCAGCGGGGGGTACACCGGGGAGCTGTTTTTT. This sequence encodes CASSHPISGGYTGELFF.

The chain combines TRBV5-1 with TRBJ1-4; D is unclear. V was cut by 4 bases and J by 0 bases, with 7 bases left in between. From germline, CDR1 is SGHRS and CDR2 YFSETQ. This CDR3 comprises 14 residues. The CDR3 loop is CASSTGATNEKLFF. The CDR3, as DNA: TGCGCCAGCAGCACGGGTGCAACTAATGAAAAACTGTTTTTT.

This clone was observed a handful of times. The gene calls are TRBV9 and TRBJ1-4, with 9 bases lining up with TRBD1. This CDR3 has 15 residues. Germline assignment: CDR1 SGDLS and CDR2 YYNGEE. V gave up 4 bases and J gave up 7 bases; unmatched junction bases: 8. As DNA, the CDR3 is TGTGCCAGCAGCCCAACAGGGGGCGGCTTTGAAAAACTGTTTTTT. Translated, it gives CASSPTGGGFEKLFF. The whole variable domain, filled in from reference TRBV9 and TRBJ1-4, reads DSGVTQTPKHLITATGQRVTLRCSPRSGDLSVYWYQQSLDQGLQFLIQYYNGEERAKGNILERFSAQQFPDLHSELNLSSLELGDSALYFCASSPTGGGFEKLFFGSGTQLSVL.

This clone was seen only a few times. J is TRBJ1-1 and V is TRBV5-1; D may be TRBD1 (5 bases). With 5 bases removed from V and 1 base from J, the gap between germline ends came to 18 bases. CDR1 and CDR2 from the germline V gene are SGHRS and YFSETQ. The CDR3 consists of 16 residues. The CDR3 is CASSSQGGVENTEAFF. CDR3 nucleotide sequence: TGCGCCAGCAGTAGCCAGGGAGGAGTTGAGAACACTGAAGCTTTCTTT.

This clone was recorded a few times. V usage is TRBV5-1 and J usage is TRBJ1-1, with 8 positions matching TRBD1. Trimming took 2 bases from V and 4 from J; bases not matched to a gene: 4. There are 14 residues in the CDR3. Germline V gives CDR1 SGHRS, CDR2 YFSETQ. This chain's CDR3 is CASSFSTGVTEAFF. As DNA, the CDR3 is TGCGCCAGCAGCTTCTCGACAGGGGTCACTGAAGCTTTCTTT.

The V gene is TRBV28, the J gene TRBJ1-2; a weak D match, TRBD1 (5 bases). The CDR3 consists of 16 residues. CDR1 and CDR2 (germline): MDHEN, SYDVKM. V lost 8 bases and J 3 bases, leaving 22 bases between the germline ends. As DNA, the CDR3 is TGTGCCAGCGTCCCAGAATGGGGCAGGGAGGACTATGGCTACACCTTC. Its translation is CASVPEWGREDYGYTF.

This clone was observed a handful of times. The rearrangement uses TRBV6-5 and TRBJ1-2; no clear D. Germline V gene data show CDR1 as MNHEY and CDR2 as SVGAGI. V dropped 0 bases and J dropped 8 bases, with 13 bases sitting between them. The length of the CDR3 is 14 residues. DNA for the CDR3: TGTGCCAGCAGTTACTCTGGCATCACGAGGGGCTACACCTTC. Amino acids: CASSYSGITRGYTF.

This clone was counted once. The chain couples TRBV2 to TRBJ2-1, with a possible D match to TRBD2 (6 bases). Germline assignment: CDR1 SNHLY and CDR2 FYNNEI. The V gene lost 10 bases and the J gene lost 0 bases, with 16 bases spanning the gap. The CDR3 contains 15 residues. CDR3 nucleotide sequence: TGTGCCACCCGGGAGAGGGTTAGCTCCTACAATGAGCAGTTCTTC. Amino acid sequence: CATRERVSSYNEQFF.

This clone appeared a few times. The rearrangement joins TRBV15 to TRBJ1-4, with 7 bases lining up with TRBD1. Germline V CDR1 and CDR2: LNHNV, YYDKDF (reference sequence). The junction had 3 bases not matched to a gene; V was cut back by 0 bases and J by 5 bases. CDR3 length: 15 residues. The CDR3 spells CATSRDGQENEKLFF. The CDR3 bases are TGTGCCACCAGCAGAGATGGACAGGAAAATGAAAAACTGTTTTTT.

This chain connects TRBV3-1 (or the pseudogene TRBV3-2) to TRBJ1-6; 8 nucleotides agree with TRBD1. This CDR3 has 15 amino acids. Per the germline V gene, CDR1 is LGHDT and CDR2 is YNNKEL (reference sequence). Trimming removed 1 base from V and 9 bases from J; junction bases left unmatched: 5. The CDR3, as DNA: TGTGCCAGCAGCCAAGGAAGACAGGGGTTTTCACCCCTCCACTTT. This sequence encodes CASSQGRQGFSPLHF.

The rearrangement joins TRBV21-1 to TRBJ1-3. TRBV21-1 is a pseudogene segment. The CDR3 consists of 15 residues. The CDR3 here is CASSKRVRGGNTIYF. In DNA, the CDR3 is TGTGCCAGCAGCAAACGGGTCAGAGGAGGAAACACCATATATTTT.

The DNA for the CDR3 is TGCGCCAGCAGCCCTCAGCTAGCGGGGCACAATGAGCAGTTCTTC. Protein sequence: CASSPQLAGHNEQFF. The chain combines TRBV4-1 with TRBJ2-1, with TRBD2 identical over 9 bases. Germline CDR1 and CDR2: MGHRA and YSYEKL. Trimming removed 4 bases from V and 5 bases from J; junction bases left unmatched: 6. This CDR3 has 15 residues.

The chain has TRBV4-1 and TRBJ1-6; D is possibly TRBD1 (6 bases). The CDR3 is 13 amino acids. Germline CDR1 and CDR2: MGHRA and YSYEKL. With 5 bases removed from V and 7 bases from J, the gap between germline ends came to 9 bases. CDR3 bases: TGCGCCAGCAGCTCCACAGGGAATTCACCCCTCCACTTT. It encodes CASSSTGNSPLHF.

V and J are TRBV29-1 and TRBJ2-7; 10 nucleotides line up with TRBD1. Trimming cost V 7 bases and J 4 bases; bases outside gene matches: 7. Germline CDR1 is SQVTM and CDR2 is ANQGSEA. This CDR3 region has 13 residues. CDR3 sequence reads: CSATGTGVYEQYF. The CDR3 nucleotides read TGCAGCGCAACCGGGACAGGGGTGTACGAGCAGTACTTC.

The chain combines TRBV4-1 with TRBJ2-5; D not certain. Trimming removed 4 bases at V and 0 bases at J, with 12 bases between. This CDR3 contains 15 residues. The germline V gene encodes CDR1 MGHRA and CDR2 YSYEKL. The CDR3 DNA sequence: TGCGCCAGCAGCCGTCAGGCCGAGTACCAAGAGACCCAGTACTTC. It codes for CASSRQAEYQETQYF.

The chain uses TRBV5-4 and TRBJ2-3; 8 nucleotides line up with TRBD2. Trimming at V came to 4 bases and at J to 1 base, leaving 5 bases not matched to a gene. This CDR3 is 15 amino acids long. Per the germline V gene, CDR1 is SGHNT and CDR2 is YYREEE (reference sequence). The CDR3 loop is CASSPGGLGTDTQYF. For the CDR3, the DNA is TGTGCCAGCAGCCCGGGAGGGCTAGGCACAGATACGCAGTATTTT.

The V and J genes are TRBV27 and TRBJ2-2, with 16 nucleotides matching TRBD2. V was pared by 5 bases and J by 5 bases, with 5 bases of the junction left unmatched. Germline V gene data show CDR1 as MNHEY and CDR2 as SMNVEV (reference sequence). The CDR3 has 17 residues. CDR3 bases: TGTGCCAGCAGTCCAGGGACTAGCGGGGGGGAGACCGGGGAGCTGTTTTTT. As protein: CASSPGTSGGETGELFF.

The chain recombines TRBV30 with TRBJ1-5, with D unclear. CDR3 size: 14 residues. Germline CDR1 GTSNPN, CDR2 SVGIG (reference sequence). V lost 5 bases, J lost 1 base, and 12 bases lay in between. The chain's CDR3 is CAWAVGGSNQPQHF. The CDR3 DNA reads TGTGCCTGGGCTGTCGGAGGAAGCAATCAGCCCCAGCATTTT.

The CDR3 coding sequence is TGTGCCAGCCCTGGACAGAGCTATGGCTACACCTTC. Protein product: CASPGQSYGYTF. V gene TRBV2 combines with J gene TRBJ1-2, with D tentatively TRBD1 (6 bases). The V and J ends lost 8 bases and 4 bases respectively, with 11 bases between them. The CDR3 runs 12 residues. The germline V gene encodes CDR1 SNHLY and CDR2 FYNNEI.